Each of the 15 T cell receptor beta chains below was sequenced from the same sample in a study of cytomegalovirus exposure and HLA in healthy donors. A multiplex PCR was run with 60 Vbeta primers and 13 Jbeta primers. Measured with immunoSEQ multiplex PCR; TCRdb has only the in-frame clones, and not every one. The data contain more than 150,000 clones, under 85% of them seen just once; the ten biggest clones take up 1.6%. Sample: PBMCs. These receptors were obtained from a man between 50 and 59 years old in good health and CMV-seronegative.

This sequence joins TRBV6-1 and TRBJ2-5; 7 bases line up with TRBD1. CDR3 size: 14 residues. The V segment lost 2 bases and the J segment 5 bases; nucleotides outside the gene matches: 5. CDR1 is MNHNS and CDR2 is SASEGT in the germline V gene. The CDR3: CASSESRGPETQYF. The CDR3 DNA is TGTGCCAGCAGTGAATCGAGGGGGCCGGAGACCCAGTACTTC.

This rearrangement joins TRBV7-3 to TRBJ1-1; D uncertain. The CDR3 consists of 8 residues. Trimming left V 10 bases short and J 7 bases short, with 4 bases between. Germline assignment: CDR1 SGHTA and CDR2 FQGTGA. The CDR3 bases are TGTGCCATAGTTGAAGCTTTCTTT. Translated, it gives CAIVEAFF.

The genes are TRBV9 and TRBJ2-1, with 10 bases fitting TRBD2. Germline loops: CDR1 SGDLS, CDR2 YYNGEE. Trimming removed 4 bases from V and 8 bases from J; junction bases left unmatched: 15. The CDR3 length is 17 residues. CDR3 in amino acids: CASSLRVLAGGRDEQFF. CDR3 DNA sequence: TGTGCCAGCAGCCTAAGAGTCTTAGCGGGGGGTAGGGATGAGCAGTTCTTC. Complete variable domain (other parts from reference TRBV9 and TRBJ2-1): DSGVTQTPKHLITATGQRVTLRCSPRSGDLSVYWYQQSLDQGLQFLIQYYNGEERAKGNILERFSAQQFPDLHSELNLSSLELGDSALYFCASSLRVLAGGRDEQFFGPGTRLTVL.

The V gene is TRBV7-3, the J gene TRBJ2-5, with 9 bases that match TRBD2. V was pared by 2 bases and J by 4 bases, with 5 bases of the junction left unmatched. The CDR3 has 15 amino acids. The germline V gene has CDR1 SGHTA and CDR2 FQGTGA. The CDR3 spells CASSLGTSSGETQYF. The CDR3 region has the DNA TGTGCCAGCAGCTTAGGGACTAGCTCAGGAGAGACCCAGTACTTC.

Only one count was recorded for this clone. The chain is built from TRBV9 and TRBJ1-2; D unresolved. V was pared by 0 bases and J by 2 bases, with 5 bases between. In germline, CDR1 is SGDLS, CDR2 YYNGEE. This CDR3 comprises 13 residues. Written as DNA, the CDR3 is TGTGCCAGCAGCGTAGGCGGCAACTATGGCTACACCTTC. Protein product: CASSVGGNYGYTF.

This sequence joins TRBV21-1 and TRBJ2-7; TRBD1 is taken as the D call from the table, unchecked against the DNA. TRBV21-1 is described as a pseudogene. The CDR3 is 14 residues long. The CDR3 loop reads CATSITGDSYEQYF. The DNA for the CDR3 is TGTGCCACCAGCATTACAGGGGACTCCTACGAGCAGTACTTC.

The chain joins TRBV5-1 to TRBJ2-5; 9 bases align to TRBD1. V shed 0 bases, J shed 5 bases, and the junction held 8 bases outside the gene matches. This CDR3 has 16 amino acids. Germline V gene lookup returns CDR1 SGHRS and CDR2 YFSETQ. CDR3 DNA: TGCGCCAGCAGCTTGGGGGTAACAGGGGGCAGGGAGACCCAGTACTTC. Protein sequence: CASSLGVTGGRETQYF.

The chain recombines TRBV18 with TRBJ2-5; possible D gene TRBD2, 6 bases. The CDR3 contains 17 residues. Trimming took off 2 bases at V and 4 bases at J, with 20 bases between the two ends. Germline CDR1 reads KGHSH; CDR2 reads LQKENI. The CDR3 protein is CASSPVRAREAGETQYF. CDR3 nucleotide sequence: TGTGCCAGCTCACCAGTAAGAGCAAGGGAGGCGGGAGAGACCCAGTACTTC.

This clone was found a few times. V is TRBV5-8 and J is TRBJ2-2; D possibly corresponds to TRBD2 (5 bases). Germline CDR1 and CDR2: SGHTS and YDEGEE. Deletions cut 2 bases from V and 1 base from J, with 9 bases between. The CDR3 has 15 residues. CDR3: CASSFGVMNTGELFF. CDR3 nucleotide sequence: TGTGCCAGCAGCTTCGGGGTTATGAACACCGGGGAGCTGTTTTTT.

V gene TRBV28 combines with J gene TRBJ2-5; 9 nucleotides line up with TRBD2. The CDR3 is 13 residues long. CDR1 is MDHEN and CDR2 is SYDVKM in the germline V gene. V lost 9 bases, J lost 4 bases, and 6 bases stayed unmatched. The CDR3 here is CASRAGGRETQYF. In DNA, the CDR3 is TGTGCCAGTCGGGCGGGAGGGCGAGAGACCCAGTACTTC.

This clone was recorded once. Here the CDR3 DNA reads TGTGCCAGCAGCGCCGGCACTGAAGCTTTCTTT. This translates into CASSAGTEAFF. The chain combines TRBV7-6 with TRBJ1-1; no reliable D call. CDR1 SGHVS and CDR2 FNYEAQ come from the germline V gene. The CDR3 extends over 11 amino acids. Trimming cost V 5 bases and J 4 bases, with 5 bases left between them.

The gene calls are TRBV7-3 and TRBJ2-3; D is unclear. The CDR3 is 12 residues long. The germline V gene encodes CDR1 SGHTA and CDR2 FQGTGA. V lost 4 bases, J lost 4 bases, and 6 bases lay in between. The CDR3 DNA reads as TGTGCCAGCAGCTCAAGCCCAGATACGCAGTATTTT. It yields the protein CASSSSPDTQYF.

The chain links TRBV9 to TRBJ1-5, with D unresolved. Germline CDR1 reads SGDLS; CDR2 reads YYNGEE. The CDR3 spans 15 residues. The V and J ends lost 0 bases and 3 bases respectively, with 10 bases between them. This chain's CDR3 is CASSVDGEVNQPQHF. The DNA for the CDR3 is TGTGCCAGCAGCGTAGACGGGGAGGTCAATCAGCCCCAGCATTTT.

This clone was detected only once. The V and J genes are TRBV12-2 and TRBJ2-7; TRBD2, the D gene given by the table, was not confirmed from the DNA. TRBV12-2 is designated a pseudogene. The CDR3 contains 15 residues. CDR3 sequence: CASRLAGGTTCEQYF. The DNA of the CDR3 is TGTGCAAGTCGCTTAGCTGGGGGGACTACCTGCGAGCAGTACTTC.

CDR3 loop: CSLREGSSTDTQYF. Here the CDR3 DNA reads TGCAGCCTCCGAGAGGGCAGCAGCACAGATACGCAGTATTTT. The chain uses TRBV29-1 and TRBJ2-3, with a weak D call TRBD2 (5 bases). The germline CDR1 and CDR2 sequences are SQVTM and ANQGSEA. V lost 8 bases and J lost 0, with 15 bases in between. The CDR3 has 14 residues.